The 14 T cell receptor beta chains listed next were all sequenced from one sample in a study of spatial heterogeneity in lung cancer. The time point was: sample taken at primary tumor resection. The study's findings and limits: Counts of expanded alpha and beta TCRs within tumors tracked the tumor nonsynonymous mutation count.

TCRdb ran MiXCR on the 5' RACE reads and lists one entry per CDR3 protein. The sample shows about 27,000 distinct CDR3 sequences, about 7.6% of them seen only once. The antigens these receptors bind are not known. The sequenced sample was lung tumor tissue, obtained at surgery. The receptors were gathered from a male donor with early-stage non-small cell lung cancer.

This clonotype occurred many times. The V gene is TRBV6-2 or TRBV6-3, the J gene TRBJ1-2; D gene unclear. The V end lost 8 bases, the J end lost 6 bases, and 19 bases lay between the germline ends. This CDR3 spans 14 amino acids. Germline V gives CDR1 MNHEY, CDR2 SVGEGT. In nucleotides, the CDR3 is TGTGCCAGCCCACGGGAGCGGACGCTCAATGGCTACACCTTC. As protein: CASPRERTLNGYTF.

The V gene is TRBV12-3 or TRBV12-4, the J gene TRBJ2-1; D is possibly TRBD1 (6 bases). This CDR3 is built from 12 residues. V dropped 9 bases and J dropped 4 bases, with 10 bases sitting between them. Written as DNA, the CDR3 is TGTGCCAGTCTACAGGGTTACAATGAGCAGTTCTTC. This encodes CASLQGYNEQFF.

This clonotype was counted at least ten times. The CDR3 spells CSASFRSPSYEQYF. Written as DNA, the CDR3 is TGCAGTGCTAGTTTCAGGAGCCCCTCCTACGAGCAGTACTTC. The chain couples TRBV20-1 to TRBJ2-7; D not certain. Germline CDR1 is DFQATT and CDR2 is SNEGSKA (reference sequence). This CDR3 has 14 amino acids. Between the trimmed V and J ends, which lost 3 bases and 0 bases, there was a span of 12 bases.

There are a few counts of this clonotype. The rearrangement uses TRBV5-6 and TRBJ2-3, with 8 positions matching TRBD2. From germline, CDR1 is SGHDT and CDR2 YYEEEE. Trimming at V came to 5 bases and at J to 4 bases, leaving 6 bases not matched to a gene. This CDR3 has 14 residues. DNA for the CDR3: TGTGCCAGCAGGCCCGGGGGGGAGGCAGATACGCAGTATTTT. This translates into CASRPGGEADTQYF.

In this sample, this clonotype turned up many times. The chain employs TRBV5-1 and TRBJ2-2; weak D call: TRBD2 (6 bases). Germline lookup yields CDR1 SGHRS and CDR2 YFSETQ. V dropped 3 bases and J dropped 6 bases, with 6 bases sitting between them. The CDR3 loop spans 12 amino acids. CDR3 coding DNA: TGCGCCAGCAGCTGGGGGGCCGGGGAGCTGTTTTTT. Residues: CASSWGAGELFF.

This clonotype was counted only a few times. The chain recombines TRBV6-1 with TRBJ1-5; D is ambiguous. Germline lookup yields CDR1 MNHNS and CDR2 SASEGT. V was pared by 4 bases and J by 3 bases, with 7 bases between. CDR3 size: 13 residues. The CDR3, as DNA: TGTGCCAGCAGTGTTCAGTACAATCAGCCCCAGCATTTT. Translating it yields CASSVQYNQPQHF.

This sequence joins TRBV6-1 and TRBJ1-1; maybe TRBD1 (5 bases). The germline V and J ends were trimmed by 5 bases and 7 bases, with 8 bases remaining between them. Germline lookup yields CDR1 MNHNS and CDR2 SASEGT. CDR3 length: 11 amino acids. CDR3 nucleotides: TGTGCCAGCAGTTGGGGGGTTGAAGCTTTCTTT. Translated, it gives CASSWGVEAFF.

About this clonotype itself: This may come from a read error, since a much larger clone is one base off. The CDR3 end shows no conserved phenylalanine or tryptophan, and so a read error is likely. The chain has TRBV19 and TRBJ2-2; 9 nucleotides match TRBD1. The J segment lost 5 bases and the V segment lost 6 bases, leaving 10 bases of the junction unmatched. The CDR3 is made up of 16 amino acids. The germline V gene encodes CDR1 LNHDA and CDR2 SQIVND (reference sequence). CDR3 amino acids: CASRQQGAEGTGELFL. CDR3 coding DNA: TGTGCCAGTAGACAACAGGGGGCCGAAGGAACCGGGGAGCTGTTTCTT.

This clonotype has a count of ten or more. The V and J genes are TRBV25-1 and TRBJ1-5, with unresolved D. Trimming shortened V by 3 bases and J by 2 bases, and 14 bases separated the two germline ends. This CDR3 comprises 16 residues. Germline CDR1 is MGHDK and CDR2 is SYGVNS. CDR3 coding DNA: TGTGCCAGCAGTGAGGCGAGCGGGTACGGCAATCAGCCCCAGCATTTT. Residues: CASSEASGYGNQPQHF.

This clonotype was seen many times. The chain has TRBV20-1 and TRBJ1-1; D gene ambiguous. Germline V gene data show CDR1 as DFQATT and CDR2 as SNEGSKA (reference sequence). V gave up 0 bases and J gave up 2 bases, with 16 bases separating them. The CDR3 is made up of 16 amino acids. The CDR3 is CSARDVSRGGNTEAFF. CDR3 DNA: TGCAGTGCTAGAGATGTCTCCCGGGGTGGCAACACTGAAGCTTTCTTT.

This clonotype was counted between two and nine times. The chain has TRBV13 and TRBJ2-1; D is perhaps TRBD2 (6 bases). The CDR3 has 16 residues. CDR1 PRHDT and CDR2 FYEKMQ come from the germline V gene (reference sequence). V lost 7 bases to trimming and J lost 4 bases, with 20 bases between them. CDR3 loop: CASTQINAGSYNEQFF. CDR3 bases: TGTGCCAGCACCCAGATCAATGCGGGGTCTTACAATGAGCAGTTCTTC.

The rearrangement joins TRBV2 to TRBJ1-1; D is uncertain. CDR1 and CDR2 (germline): SNHLY, FYNNEI. Trimming removed 2 bases from V and 10 bases from J, with 14 bases in between. This CDR3 contains 13 residues. The CDR3 reads CASSEQGRLRAFF. Written as DNA, the CDR3 is TGTGCCAGCAGTGAACAAGGCAGGCTTCGAGCTTTCTTT.

This clonotype was seen at least ten times. The chain has TRBV7-2 and TRBJ1-5; D possibly corresponds to TRBD1 (6 bases). CDR3 length: 15 amino acids. Germline assignment: CDR1 SGHTA and CDR2 FQGNSA. Deletions cut 5 bases from V and 0 bases from J, with 11 bases between. In DNA, the CDR3 is TGTGCCAGCAGCGTGACAGGTTATAGCAATCAGCCCCAGCATTTT. Translating it yields CASSVTGYSNQPQHF.

The V and J genes are TRBV5-4 and TRBJ2-3, with D unresolved. Germline V lookup: CDR1 SGHNT, CDR2 YYREEE (reference sequence). CDR3 size: 15 residues. V lost 4 bases, J lost 6 bases, and 18 bases lay in between. CDR3 DNA sequence: TGTGCCAGCAGCCTTAACCGGGCCGTGGCCGATACGCAGTATTTT. It specifies CASSLNRAVADTQYF.